These 5 T cell receptor beta chains were sequenced from one sample in a study of response to subunit inactivated influenza vaccine. Each CDR3 protein gets one entry after TCRdb re-called the RT-PCR reads with MiXCR. Of approximately 200,000 distinct CDR3 sequences detected, approximately 14% appear once; the ten largest clones hold roughly 25%. The sequencing here drew on CD8+ T cells sorted from PBMCs, taken around 5 days after vaccination. The receptors shown here come from a man aged 45 to 65 who received an inactivated influenza vaccine.

V and J are TRBV5-1 and TRBJ2-1; D tentatively reads TRBD1 or TRBD2 (5 bases each). Germline CDR1 SGHRS, CDR2 YFSETQ. V was trimmed by 3 bases and J by 6 bases, leaving 7 bases between them. This CDR3 spans 12 amino acids. The CDR3 DNA reads as TGCGCCAGCAGCTGGGACCTCAATGAGCAGTTCTTC. Translating gives CASSWDLNEQFF.

This sequence joins TRBV3-1 and TRBJ1-3; D not resolved. Germline CDR1 reads LGHDT; CDR2 reads YNNKEL (reference sequence). The CDR3 covers 16 residues. The germline V and J ends were trimmed by 4 bases and 0 bases, with 13 bases remaining between them. CDR3 sequence reads: CASSPRSSSSGNTIYF. The CDR3 nucleotides are TGTGCCAGCAGCCCCAGGTCGTCGTCCTCTGGAAACACCATATATTTT. The full variable domain, in which reference TRBV3-1 and TRBJ1-3 provide the parts outside the CDR3, is DTAVSQTPKYLVTQMGNDKSIKCEQNLGHDTMYWYKQDSKKFLKIMFSYNNKELIINETVPNRFSPKSPDKAHLNLHINSLELGDSAVYFCASSPRSSSSGNTIYFGEGSWLTVV.

V usage is TRBV7-9 and J usage is TRBJ2-3; D gene uncertain. The CDR3 sequence is 17 residues long. The germline gives CDR1 SEHNR, CDR2 FQNEAQ (reference sequence). V lost 5 bases and J lost 0, with 18 bases in between. CDR3 sequence reads: CASSPDWQAESTDTQYF. For the CDR3, the DNA is TGTGCCAGCAGCCCAGATTGGCAGGCTGAGAGCACAGATACGCAGTATTTT.

This clonotype has only a few counts. This chain joins TRBV7-9 and TRBJ2-7, with 10 nucleotides matching TRBD1. The CDR3 sequence is 17 residues long. The V gene's germline CDR1 is SEHNR and CDR2 FQNEAQ (reference sequence). V lost 4 bases, J lost 6 bases, and 15 bases stayed unmatched. CDR3 loop: CASSSPGRGQGMVEQYF. Written as DNA, the CDR3 is TGTGCCAGCAGCTCTCCCGGTAGGGGACAGGGGATGGTCGAGCAGTACTTC.

This chain uses TRBV6-5 with TRBJ2-3; D may be TRBD1 (5 bases). CDR3 length equals 16 residues. V dropped 4 bases and J dropped 0 bases, with 14 bases sitting between them. Germline V gives CDR1 MNHEY, CDR2 SVGAGI. The CDR3 loop reads CASSLRQSASTDTQYF. The CDR3 DNA is TGTGCCAGCAGTTTAAGACAGTCCGCTAGCACAGATACGCAGTATTTT.